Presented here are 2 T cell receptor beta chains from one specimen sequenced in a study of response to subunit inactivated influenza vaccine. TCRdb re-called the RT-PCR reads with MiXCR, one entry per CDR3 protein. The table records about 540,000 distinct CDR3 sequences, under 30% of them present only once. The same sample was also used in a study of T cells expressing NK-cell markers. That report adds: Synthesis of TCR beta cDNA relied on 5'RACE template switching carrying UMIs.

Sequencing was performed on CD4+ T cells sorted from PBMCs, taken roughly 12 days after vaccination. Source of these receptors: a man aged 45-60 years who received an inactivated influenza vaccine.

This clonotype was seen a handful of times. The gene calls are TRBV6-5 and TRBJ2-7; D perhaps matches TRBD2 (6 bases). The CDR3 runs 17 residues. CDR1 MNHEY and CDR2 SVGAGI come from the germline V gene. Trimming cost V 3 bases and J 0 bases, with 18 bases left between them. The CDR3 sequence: CASSYEGRSKISYEQYF. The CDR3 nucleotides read TGTGCCAGCAGTTATGAGGGGAGGTCTAAAATCTCCTACGAGCAGTACTTC.

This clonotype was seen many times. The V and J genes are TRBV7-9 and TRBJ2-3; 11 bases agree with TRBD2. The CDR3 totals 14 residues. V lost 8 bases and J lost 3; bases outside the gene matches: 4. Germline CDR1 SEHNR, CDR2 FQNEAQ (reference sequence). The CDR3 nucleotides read TGTGCCAGCCAGACTAGCGGGGCGACAGATACGCAGTATTTT. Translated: CASQTSGATDTQYF.